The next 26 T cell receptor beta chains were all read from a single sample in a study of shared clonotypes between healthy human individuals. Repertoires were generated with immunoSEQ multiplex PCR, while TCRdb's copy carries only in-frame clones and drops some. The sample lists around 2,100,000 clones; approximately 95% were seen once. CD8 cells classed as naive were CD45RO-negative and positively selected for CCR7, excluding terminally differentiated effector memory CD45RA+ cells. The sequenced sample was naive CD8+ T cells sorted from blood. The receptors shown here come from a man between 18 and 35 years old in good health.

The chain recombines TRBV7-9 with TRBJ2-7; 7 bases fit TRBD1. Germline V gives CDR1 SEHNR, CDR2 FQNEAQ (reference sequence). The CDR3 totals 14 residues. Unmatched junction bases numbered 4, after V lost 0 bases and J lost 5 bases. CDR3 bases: TGTGCCAGCAGCTTAGCTGGGACAGTTAACGAGCAGTACTTC. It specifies CASSLAGTVNEQYF.

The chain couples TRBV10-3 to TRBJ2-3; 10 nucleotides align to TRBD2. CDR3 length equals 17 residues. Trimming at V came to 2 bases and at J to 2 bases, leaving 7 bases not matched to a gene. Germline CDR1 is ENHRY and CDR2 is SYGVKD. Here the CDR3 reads CAISESKLAGNTDTQYF. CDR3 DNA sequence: TGTGCCATCAGTGAGAGTAAACTAGCGGGGAACACAGATACGCAGTATTTT.

CDR3 sequence reads: CASSPRTSGDNNEQFF. The CDR3 DNA follows: TGTGCCAGCAGCCCACGGACTAGCGGGGATAACAATGAGCAGTTCTTC. The chain couples TRBV11-3 to TRBJ2-1, with TRBD2 matching 12 bases. Germline V CDR1 and CDR2: SGHNT, YENEEA. J gave up 5 bases and V 5 bases, and 7 bases lay outside the gene matches. The CDR3 sequence is 16 residues long.

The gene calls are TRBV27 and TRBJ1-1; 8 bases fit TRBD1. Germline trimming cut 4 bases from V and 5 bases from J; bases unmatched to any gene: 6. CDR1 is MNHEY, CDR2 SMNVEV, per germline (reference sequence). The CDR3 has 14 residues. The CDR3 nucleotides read TGTGCCAGCAGTTCACAGGGGGGAGTTACTGAAGCTTTCTTT. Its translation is CASSSQGGVTEAFF.

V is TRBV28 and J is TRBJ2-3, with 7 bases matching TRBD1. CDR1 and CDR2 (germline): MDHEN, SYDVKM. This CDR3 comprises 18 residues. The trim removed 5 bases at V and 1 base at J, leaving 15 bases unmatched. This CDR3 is CASSPLSGQTGRTDTQYF. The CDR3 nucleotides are TGTGCCAGCAGTCCCCTATCGGGACAGACGGGACGCACAGATACGCAGTATTTT.

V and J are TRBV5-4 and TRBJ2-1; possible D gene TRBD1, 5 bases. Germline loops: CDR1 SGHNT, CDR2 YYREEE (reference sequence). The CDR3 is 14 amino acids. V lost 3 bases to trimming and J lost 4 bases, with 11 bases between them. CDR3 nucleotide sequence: TGTGCCAGCAGCTCCCCCACAGGTTACAATGAGCAGTTCTTC. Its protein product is CASSSPTGYNEQFF.

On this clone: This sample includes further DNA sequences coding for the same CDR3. The CDR3 sequence: CASSPGDTEAFF. Written as DNA, the CDR3 is TGTGCCAGCAGCCCAGGGGACACTGAAGCTTTCTTT. V gene TRBV6-6 combines with J gene TRBJ1-1, with a possible D match to TRBD1 (6 bases). The length of the CDR3 is 12 residues. V was cut by 6 bases and J by 3 bases, with 8 bases left in between. The V gene's germline CDR1 is MNHNY and CDR2 SVGAGI (reference sequence).

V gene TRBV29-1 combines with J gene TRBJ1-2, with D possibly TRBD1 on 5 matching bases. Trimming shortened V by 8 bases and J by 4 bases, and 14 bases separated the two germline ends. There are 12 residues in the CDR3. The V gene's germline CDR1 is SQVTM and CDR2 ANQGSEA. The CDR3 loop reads CSFRDGLYGYTF. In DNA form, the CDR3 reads TGCAGCTTCCGGGACGGCCTCTATGGCTACACCTTC.

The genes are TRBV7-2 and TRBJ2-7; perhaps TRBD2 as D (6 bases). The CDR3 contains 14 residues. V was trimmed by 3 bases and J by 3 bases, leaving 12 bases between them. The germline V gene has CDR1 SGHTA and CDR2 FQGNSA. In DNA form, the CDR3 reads TGTGCCAGCAGCTTTCGCGGGACCAACTACGAGCAGTACTTC. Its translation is CASSFRGTNYEQYF.

CDR3 DNA sequence: TGCGCCAGCAGTCAGGCACCGGGACTAGCCCACGAGCAGTACTTC. This translates into CASSQAPGLAHEQYF. V and J are TRBV4-3 and TRBJ2-7; 9 bases agree with TRBD2. J lost 5 bases, V lost 6 bases, and 11 bases had no gene match. The germline V gene has CDR1 LGHNA and CDR2 YSLEER. The CDR3 has 15 amino acids.

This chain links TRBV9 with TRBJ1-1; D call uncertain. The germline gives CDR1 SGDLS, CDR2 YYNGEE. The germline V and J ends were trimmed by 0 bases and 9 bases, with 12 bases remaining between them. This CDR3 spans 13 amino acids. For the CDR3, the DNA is TGTGCCAGCAGCGTAGTCCCCGGGCAGCAAGCTTTCTTT. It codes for CASSVVPGQQAFF.

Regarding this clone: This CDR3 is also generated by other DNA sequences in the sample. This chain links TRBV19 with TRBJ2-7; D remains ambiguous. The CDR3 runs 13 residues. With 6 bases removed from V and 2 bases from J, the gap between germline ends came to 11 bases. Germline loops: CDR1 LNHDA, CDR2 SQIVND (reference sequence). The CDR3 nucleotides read TGTGCCAGTAGCTCCGGGCTAACCTACGAGCAGTACTTC. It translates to CASSSGLTYEQYF.

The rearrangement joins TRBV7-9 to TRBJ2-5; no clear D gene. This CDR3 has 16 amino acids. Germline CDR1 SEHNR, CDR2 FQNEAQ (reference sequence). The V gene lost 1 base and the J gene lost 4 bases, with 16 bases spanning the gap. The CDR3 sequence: CASSLDMVGFGETQYF. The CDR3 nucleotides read TGTGCCAGCAGCTTAGACATGGTGGGGTTCGGAGAGACCCAGTACTTC.

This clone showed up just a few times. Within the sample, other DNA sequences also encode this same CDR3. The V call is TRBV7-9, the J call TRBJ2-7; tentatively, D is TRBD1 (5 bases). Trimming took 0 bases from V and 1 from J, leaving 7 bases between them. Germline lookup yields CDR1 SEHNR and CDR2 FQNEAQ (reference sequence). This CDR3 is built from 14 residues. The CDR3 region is CASSLAGLSYEQYF. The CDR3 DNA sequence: TGTGCCAGCAGCTTAGCGGGGCTTTCCTACGAGCAGTACTTC.

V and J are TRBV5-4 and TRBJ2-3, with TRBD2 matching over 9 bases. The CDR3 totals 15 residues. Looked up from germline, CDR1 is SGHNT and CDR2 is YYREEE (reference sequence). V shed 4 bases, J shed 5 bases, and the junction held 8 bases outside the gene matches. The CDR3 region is CASSHIAGALDTQYF. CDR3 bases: TGTGCCAGCAGCCATATAGCGGGGGCATTAGATACGCAGTATTTT.

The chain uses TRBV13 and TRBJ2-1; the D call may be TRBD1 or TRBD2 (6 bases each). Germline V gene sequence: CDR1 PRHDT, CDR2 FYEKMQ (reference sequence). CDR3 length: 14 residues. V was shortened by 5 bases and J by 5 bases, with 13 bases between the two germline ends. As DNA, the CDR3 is TGTGCCAGCAGCCAACAGGGAGGCCACAATGAGCAGTTCTTC. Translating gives CASSQQGGHNEQFF.

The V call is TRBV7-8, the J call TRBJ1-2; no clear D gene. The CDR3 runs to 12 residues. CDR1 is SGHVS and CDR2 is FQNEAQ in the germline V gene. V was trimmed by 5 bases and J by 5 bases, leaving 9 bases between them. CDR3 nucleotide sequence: TGTGCCAGCAGCACCGGGCCATATGGCTACACCTTC. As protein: CASSTGPYGYTF. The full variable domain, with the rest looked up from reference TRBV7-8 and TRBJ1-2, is GAGVSQSPRYKVAKRGQDVALRCDPISGHVSLFWYQQALGQGPEFLTYFQNEAQLDKSGLPSDRFFAERPEGSVSTLKIQRTQQEDSAVYLCASSTGPYGYTFGSGTRLTVV.

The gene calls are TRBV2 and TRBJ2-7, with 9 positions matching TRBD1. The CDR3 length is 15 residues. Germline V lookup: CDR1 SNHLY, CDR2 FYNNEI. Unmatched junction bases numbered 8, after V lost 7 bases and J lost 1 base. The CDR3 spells CASTDTGTGSYEQYF. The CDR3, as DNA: TGTGCCAGCACGGACACCGGGACAGGGTCCTACGAGCAGTACTTC. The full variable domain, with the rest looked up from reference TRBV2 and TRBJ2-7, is EPEVTQTPSHQVTQMGQEVILRCVPISNHLYFYWYRQILGQKVEFLVSFYNNEISEKSEIFDDQFSVERPDGSNFTLKIRSTKLEDSAMYFCASTDTGTGSYEQYFGPGTRLTVT.

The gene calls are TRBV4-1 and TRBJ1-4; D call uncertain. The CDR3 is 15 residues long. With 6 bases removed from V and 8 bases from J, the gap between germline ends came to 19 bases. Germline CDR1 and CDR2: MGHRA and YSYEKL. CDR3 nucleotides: TGCGCCAGCAGAAGCGAAGAGACCGTTCGGGAAAAACTGTTTTTT. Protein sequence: CASRSEETVREKLFF.

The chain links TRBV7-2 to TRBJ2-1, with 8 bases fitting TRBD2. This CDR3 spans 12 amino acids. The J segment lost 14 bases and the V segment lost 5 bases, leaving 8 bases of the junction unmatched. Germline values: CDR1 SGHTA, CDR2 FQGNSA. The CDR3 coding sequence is TGTGCCAGCAGCCCAGTAGCGGGGTCGGAGTTCTTC. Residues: CASSPVAGSEFF.

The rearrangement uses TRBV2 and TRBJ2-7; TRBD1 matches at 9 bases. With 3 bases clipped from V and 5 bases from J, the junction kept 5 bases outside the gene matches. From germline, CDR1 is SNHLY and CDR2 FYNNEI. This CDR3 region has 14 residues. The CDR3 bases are TGTGCCAGCAGTGAGGGACAGGGATACCACGAGCAGTACTTC. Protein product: CASSEGQGYHEQYF.

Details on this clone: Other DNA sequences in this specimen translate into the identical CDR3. The CDR3 here is CASSRQGMNTEAFF. The CDR3, as DNA: TGTGCCAGCAGCCGACAGGGCATGAACACTGAAGCTTTCTTT. V usage is TRBV6-5 and J usage is TRBJ1-1, with TRBD1 matching 7 bases. V lost 6 bases, J lost 0 bases, and 4 bases stayed unmatched. The CDR3 spans 14 residues. Germline lookup yields CDR1 MNHEY and CDR2 SVGAGI.

The CDR3, as DNA: TGTGCCAGCAGTGACAGGGGGAACCTTGGGGCCCTCCACTTT. This translates into CASSDRGNLGALHF. This chain connects TRBV6-1 to TRBJ1-6, with 7 bases matching TRBD1. Germline V gives CDR1 MNHNS, CDR2 SASEGT. The CDR3 has 14 residues. V was clipped by 3 bases and J by 14 bases; unmatched bases: 10.

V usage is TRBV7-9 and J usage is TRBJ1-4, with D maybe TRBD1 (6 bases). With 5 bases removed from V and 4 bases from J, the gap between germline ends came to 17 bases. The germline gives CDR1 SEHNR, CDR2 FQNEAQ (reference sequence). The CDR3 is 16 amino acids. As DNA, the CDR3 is TGTGCCAGCAGCGACAGGACCTCTTTTGGTAATGAAAAACTGTTTTTT. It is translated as CASSDRTSFGNEKLFF. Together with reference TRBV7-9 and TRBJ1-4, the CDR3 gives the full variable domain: DTGVSQNPRHKITKRGQNVTFRCDPISEHNRLYWYRQTLGQGPEFLTYFQNEAQLEKSRLLSDRFSAERPKGSFSTLEIQRTEQGDSAMYLCASSDRTSFGNEKLFFGSGTQLSVL.

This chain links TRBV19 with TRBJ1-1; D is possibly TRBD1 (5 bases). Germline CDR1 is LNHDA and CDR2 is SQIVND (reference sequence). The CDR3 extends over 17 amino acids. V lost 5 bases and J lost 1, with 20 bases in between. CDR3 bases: TGTGCCAGTAGTGCCCTCCGTGGGAGGGGCGGGAACACTGAAGCTTTCTTT. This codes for CASSALRGRGGNTEAFF.

The CDR3 reads CASSWSLPYNEQFF. In DNA, the CDR3 is TGTGCCAGCAGTTGGAGCTTGCCATACAATGAGCAGTTCTTC. The chain carries TRBV27 and TRBJ2-1; D not resolved. CDR1 is MNHEY and CDR2 is SMNVEV in the germline V gene (reference sequence). The CDR3 contains 14 residues. Trimming cost V 4 bases and J 4 bases, with 11 bases left between them.